The 14 T cell receptor beta chains listed next were all sequenced from one sample in a study of blood T cell repertoires in COVID-19. Produced via immunoSEQ multiplex PCR; TCRdb's table is partial and in-frame only. The sample contains about 49,000 clones, just over 90% of which appear only once. Sequenced: peripheral blood. The receptors derive from a man aged 60 to 69 with COVID-19, enrolled during active disease.

This chain joins TRBV28 and TRBJ2-3; 12 bases fit TRBD2. The CDR3 runs to 16 residues. CDR1 is MDHEN and CDR2 is SYDVKM in the germline V gene. Trimming at V came to 2 bases and at J to 4 bases, leaving 4 bases not matched to a gene. DNA for the CDR3: TGTGCCAGCAGTTTAGGGCTAGCGGGAGGGTCAGATACGCAGTATTTT. This translates into CASSLGLAGGSDTQYF.

The chain recombines TRBV18 with TRBJ1-3; D is unresolved. V was cut by 3 bases and J by 4 bases, with 13 bases left in between. Per germline, CDR1 KGHSH and CDR2 LQKENI. CDR3 size: 15 residues. The CDR3 region has the DNA TGTGCCAGCTCACCTCTCGACATAAGGGGAAACACCATATATTTT. Residues: CASSPLDIRGNTIYF.

V is TRBV7-2 and J is TRBJ1-5; no firm D call. Trimming left V 4 bases short and J 4 bases short, with 20 bases between. Germline V gene lookup returns CDR1 SGHTA and CDR2 FQGNSA. The CDR3 covers 17 residues. CDR3 sequence reads: CASSSSSGSVGNQPQHF. The CDR3 region has the DNA TGTGCCAGCAGCTCCTCGTCGGGTTCAGTAGGAAATCAGCCCCAGCATTTT.

The genes are TRBV5-6 and TRBJ1-3; D ambiguous. Germline V gene lookup returns CDR1 SGHDT and CDR2 YYEEEE. The CDR3 length is 16 residues. V was shortened by 1 base and J by 0 bases, with 11 bases between the two germline ends. The CDR3 loop reads CASSLSPLSSGNTIYF. CDR3 nucleotide sequence: TGTGCCAGCAGCTTGTCCCCCCTGAGCTCTGGAAACACCATATATTTT.

The V call is TRBV13, the J call TRBJ1-3; D is unresolved. The germline V gene encodes CDR1 PRHDT and CDR2 FYEKMQ (reference sequence). CDR3 length: 12 amino acids. Deletions cut 3 bases from V and 8 bases from J, with 8 bases between. The DNA of the CDR3 is TGTGCCAGCAGCTTCCGTCGGGACACCATATATTTT. Amino acids: CASSFRRDTIYF.

The chain has TRBV27 and TRBJ2-7; 9 bases map to TRBD1. Per germline, CDR1 MNHEY and CDR2 SMNVEV (reference sequence). The CDR3 extends over 16 amino acids. V lost 3 bases to trimming and J lost 0 bases; unmatched junction nucleotides: 6. CDR3 loop: CASSFTRTGVSYEQYF. CDR3 DNA sequence: TGTGCCAGCAGTTTTACCCGGACAGGGGTCTCCTACGAGCAGTACTTC.

This clone was counted a single time. J is TRBJ1-1 and V is TRBV5-1, with unresolved D. This CDR3 comprises 14 residues. Germline V lookup: CDR1 SGHRS, CDR2 YFSETQ. Trimming left V 1 base short and J 0 bases short, with 7 bases between. In DNA form, the CDR3 reads TGCGCCAGCAGCTTGCGCAGTCTGAACACTGAAGCTTTCTTT. Protein: CASSLRSLNTEAFF. The full variable domain, completed using reference TRBV5-1 and TRBJ1-1, is KAGVTQTPRYLIKTRGQQVTLSCSPISGHRSVSWYQQTPGQGLQFLFEYFSETQRNKGNFPGRFSGRQFSNSRSEMNVSTLELGDSALYLCASSLRSLNTEAFFGQGTRLTVV.

This chain connects TRBV10-1 to TRBJ1-5; 7 nucleotides align to TRBD1. The germline gives CDR1 WNHNN, CDR2 SYGVQD (reference sequence). Unmatched junction bases numbered 14, after V lost 2 bases and J lost 1 base. The CDR3 covers 19 residues. The CDR3 protein is CASSEGNRGLKWSNQPQHF. The CDR3 coding sequence is TGCGCCAGCAGTGAGGGGAACAGGGGCCTCAAATGGAGCAATCAGCCCCAGCATTTT.

The chain joins TRBV19 to TRBJ1-3; possibly TRBD1 for D (5 bases). V was clipped by 3 bases and J by 0 bases, with 12 bases between them. The CDR3 spans 16 residues. Per the germline V gene, CDR1 is LNHDA and CDR2 is SQIVND (reference sequence). CDR3 DNA sequence: TGTGCCAGTAGTATGGGGGACTCACGCTCTGGAAACACCATATATTTT. It encodes CASSMGDSRSGNTIYF.

The chain has TRBV24-1 and TRBJ2-5; no firm D call. Trimming cost V 3 bases and J 5 bases, with 9 bases left between them. Looked up from germline, CDR1 is KGHDR and CDR2 is SFDVKD. The CDR3 is made up of 13 amino acids. As DNA, the CDR3 is TGTGCCACCAGTGATGGGTGGGCGGAGACCCAGTACTTC. It encodes CATSDGWAETQYF.

The chain combines TRBV11-2 with TRBJ1-6, with a possible D match to TRBD1 (6 bases). The germline V and J ends were trimmed by 2 bases and 9 bases, with 20 bases remaining between them. The CDR3 length is 17 residues. CDR1 is SGHAT and CDR2 is FQNNGV in the germline V gene. CDR3 loop: CASSLKRDTTGGSPLHF. CDR3 bases: TGTGCCAGCAGCTTAAAAAGGGACACCACCGGCGGTTCACCCCTCCACTTT.

This chain links TRBV5-1 with TRBJ1-1; D is undetermined. V was cut by 0 bases and J by 4 bases, with 16 bases left in between. In germline, CDR1 is SGHRS, CDR2 YFSETQ. This CDR3 has 16 residues. In DNA, the CDR3 is TGCGCCAGCAGCTTGGCCGGGGAGGGCGTTGGCACTGAAGCTTTCTTT. Protein product: CASSLAGEGVGTEAFF.

The V and J genes are TRBV28 and TRBJ2-7; D gene ambiguous. Germline V CDR1 and CDR2: MDHEN, SYDVKM. Trimming removed 1 base from V and 6 bases from J, with 7 bases in between. There are 12 residues in the CDR3. The CDR3 coding sequence is TGTGCCAGCAGTTTATACTCTCGCGAGCAGTACTTC. Its translation: CASSLYSREQYF.

The DNA for the CDR3 is TGTGCCAGCAGCTTGGACAGTTATAATTCACCCCTCCACTTT. Translated: CASSLDSYNSPLHF. The rearrangement joins TRBV7-3 to TRBJ1-6, with D tentatively TRBD1 (6 bases). In germline, CDR1 is SGHTA, CDR2 FQGTGA. CDR3 length: 14 amino acids. V shed 3 bases and J shed 4 bases, with 7 bases lying between them.